The 25 T cell receptor beta chains below were found in one sample sequenced in a study of blood T cells in healthy people across ages. With a J-beta primer mix and a sample-barcoded 5' primer, a second PCR ran 7 to 11 cycles. One entry per CDR3 protein, called by TCRdb with MiXCR from the 5' RACE reads. The sample records some 1,500,000 distinct CDR3 sequences, about 45% being singletons. The specimen sequenced was blood. The source is a woman under 30 in good health.

The chain couples TRBV4-1 to TRBJ2-7; the match to TRBD2 covers 12 bases. V was clipped by 4 bases and J by 4 bases; unmatched bases: 5. This CDR3 comprises 15 residues. The V gene's germline CDR1 is MGHRA and CDR2 YSYEKL. The CDR3 spells CASSPTTSGGYEQYF. Written as DNA, the CDR3 is TGCGCCAGCAGCCCAACGACTAGCGGGGGATACGAGCAGTACTTC.

Worth noting for this clonotype: A much larger clone lies a single base off, so this may be a read error. This chain links TRBV12-3 or TRBV12-4 with TRBJ2-1, with D possibly matching TRBD1 (6 bases). This CDR3 is built from 15 residues. The V gene lost 1 base and the J gene lost 13 bases, with 20 bases spanning the gap. The CDR3 sequence is CASSLGNRAIETQFF. The CDR3 coding sequence is TGTGCCAGCAGTTTAGGAAACAGGGCGATTGAGACCCAGTTCTTC.

This clonotype appeared a few times. The rearrangement uses TRBV20-1 and TRBJ1-4; D unclear. The CDR3 loop spans 15 amino acids. V lost 0 bases and J 4 bases, leaving 12 bases between the germline ends. The germline V gene has CDR1 DFQATT and CDR2 SNEGSKA (reference sequence). The CDR3 sequence is CSARDAGNFNEKLFF. The CDR3 region has the DNA TGCAGTGCTAGAGATGCGGGAAATTTTAATGAAAAACTGTTTTTT.

There are a few counts of this clonotype. The V gene is TRBV4-1, the J gene TRBJ1-1; no clear D gene. The germline V and J ends were trimmed by 0 bases and 11 bases, with 19 bases remaining between them. The germline V gene encodes CDR1 MGHRA and CDR2 YSYEKL. The length of the CDR3 is 15 residues. The CDR3 DNA reads TGCGCCAGCAGCCAAGATAACGGCGCGGGCGGAACGGCTTTCTTT. This sequence encodes CASSQDNGAGGTAFF.

There are a few counts of this clonotype. This sequence joins TRBV20-1 and TRBJ1-2; 8 bases align to TRBD1. The trim removed 6 bases at V and 2 bases at J, leaving 14 bases unmatched. CDR1 and CDR2 from the germline V gene are DFQATT and SNEGSKA (reference sequence). The CDR3 runs 16 residues. Here the CDR3 reads CSAPFSEQGVNYGYTF. The CDR3 coding sequence is TGCAGTGCGCCCTTCTCTGAACAGGGGGTGAACTATGGCTACACCTTC.

The V call is TRBV28, the J call TRBJ2-7, with 10 positions matching TRBD2. This CDR3 contains 16 residues. Germline lookup yields CDR1 MDHEN and CDR2 SYDVKM. Trimming at V came to 2 bases and at J to 10 bases, leaving 14 bases not matched to a gene. The chain's CDR3 is CASSLVFGLAGEAQYF. The CDR3 region has the DNA TGTGCCAGCAGTTTAGTGTTCGGCCTAGCGGGAGAGGCCCAGTACTTC. Based on the CDR3 plus reference TRBV28 and TRBJ2-7, the full variable domain is DVKVTQSSRYLVKRTGEKVFLECVQDMDHENMFWYRQDPGLGLRLIYFSYDVKMKEKGDIPEGYSVSREKKERFSLILESASTNQTSMYLCASSLVFGLAGEAQYFGPGTRLTVT.

V usage is TRBV29-1 and J usage is TRBJ2-1; 13 nucleotides match TRBD2. Germline trimming cut 3 bases from V and 8 bases from J; bases unmatched to any gene: 10. This CDR3 has 16 residues. CDR1 SQVTM and CDR2 ANQGSEA come from the germline V gene. The CDR3 here is CSVEGLGLAGPYEQFF. CDR3 in DNA: TGCAGCGTTGAGGGCCTGGGACTAGCGGGACCTTATGAGCAGTTCTTC.

There are many counts of this clonotype. Germline and junction disagree at one end, which may indicate a read error. The chain joins TRBV4-1 to TRBJ2-4; a possible D gene is TRBD2 (6 bases). Germline V gives CDR1 MGHRA, CDR2 YSYEKL. The CDR3 covers 15 residues. CDR3 protein: CASTQGAGAKNIQYF. DNA for the CDR3: TGCGCCAGCACCCAAGGAGCGGGAGCCAAAAACATTCAGTACTTC.

This clonotype was counted many times. This rearrangement joins TRBV7-2 to TRBJ2-1; D gene ambiguous. Germline CDR1 is SGHTA and CDR2 is FQGNSA. Trimming cost V 4 bases and J 0 bases, with 7 bases left between them. The CDR3 runs 14 residues. The CDR3 loop is CASSSQSSYNEQFF. Written as DNA, the CDR3 is TGTGCCAGCAGCTCACAGAGCTCCTACAATGAGCAGTTCTTC.

This clonotype has a handful of counts. The V and J genes are TRBV29-1 and TRBJ2-7; D ambiguous. Germline values: CDR1 SQVTM, CDR2 ANQGSEA. There are 12 residues in the CDR3. Trimming removed 4 bases at V and 0 bases at J, with 7 bases between. The chain's CDR3 is CSVGGYSYEQYF. The CDR3 DNA sequence: TGCAGCGTTGGCGGATACTCCTACGAGCAGTACTTC.

CDR3 sequence reads: CAISDGPFPYGQYF. The CDR3 nucleotides read TGTGCCATCAGTGATGGGCCTTTCCCCTACGGGCAGTACTTC. The chain has TRBV10-3 and TRBJ2-5; D is uncertain. The CDR3 sequence is 14 residues long. Trimming took 3 bases from V and 11 from J, leaving 19 bases between them. Per germline, CDR1 ENHRY and CDR2 SYGVKD.

Note on this clonotype: It may be a read error: a sequence one base away is much more abundant. The chain joins TRBV29-1 to TRBJ2-2; D unclear. Germline CDR1 is SQVTM and CDR2 is ANQGSEA. V shed 4 bases and J shed 1 base, with 4 bases lying between them. The CDR3 sequence is 12 residues long. The CDR3 sequence: CSVGVNTGELFF. The CDR3 region has the DNA TGCAGCGTTGGGGTGAACACCGGGGAGCTGTTTTTT.

In the case of this clonotype: The junction departs from germline at one end; a sequencing error may be responsible. The chain is built from TRBV7-7 and TRBJ1-1, with TRBD1 as a possible D gene (5 bases). The CDR3 runs 14 residues. Germline V gene lookup returns CDR1 SSHAT and CDR2 FNYEAQ (reference sequence). CDR3 nucleotide sequence: TGTGCTAGCAGCGTAGCAGGGCAGGCGACTGAAGCTTTCTTT. It is translated as CASSVAGQATEAFF.

In its sample, this clonotype was seen a few times. DNA for the CDR3: TGCAGTGCTACCCCTAGCGGGAGTAGGAATGAGCAGTTCTTC. Translation gives CSATPSGSRNEQFF. V is TRBV20-1 and J is TRBJ2-1; 10 bases line up with TRBD2. The germline CDR1 and CDR2 sequences are DFQATT and SNEGSKA (reference sequence). With 4 bases clipped from V and 7 bases from J, the junction kept 7 bases outside the gene matches. The CDR3 loop spans 14 amino acids.

This clonotype was counted many times. The chain couples TRBV20-1 to TRBJ1-1; 7 nucleotides line up with TRBD1. Trimming took 3 bases from V and 5 from J; bases not matched to a gene: 6. The CDR3 length is 13 residues. Germline-derived CDR1 and CDR2 are DFQATT and SNEGSKA (reference sequence). The CDR3 protein is CSAREGGRTEAFF. The CDR3, as DNA: TGCAGTGCTAGGGAAGGGGGCAGGACTGAAGCTTTCTTT.

The V gene is TRBV20-1, the J gene TRBJ2-1; D is unclear. CDR1 DFQATT and CDR2 SNEGSKA come from the germline V gene (reference sequence). The V and J ends lost 2 bases and 10 bases respectively, with 9 bases between them. The CDR3 is 11 amino acids. For the CDR3, the DNA is TGCAGTGCTAGACAGGAATACGAGCAGTTCTTC. It translates to CSARQEYEQFF.

This sequence joins TRBV4-1 and TRBJ2-3, with 11 positions matching TRBD1. This CDR3 is 17 amino acids long. The junction had 8 bases not matched to a gene; V was cut back by 4 bases and J by 2 bases. CDR1 and CDR2 from the germline V gene are MGHRA and YSYEKL. CDR3 sequence: CASSRIPGQGVTDTQYF. The CDR3 DNA reads as TGCGCCAGCAGCCGGATACCGGGACAGGGGGTCACAGATACGCAGTATTTT.

Only a few counts were recorded for this clonotype. The chain carries TRBV25-1 and TRBJ1-4, with D perhaps TRBD1 (5 bases). The germline V and J ends were trimmed by 3 bases and 7 bases, with 15 bases remaining between them. CDR3 length equals 15 residues. Germline CDR1 is MGHDK and CDR2 is SYGVNS. Here the CDR3 DNA reads TGTGCCAGCAGTGATGGTCGGGGGATCGTTGAAAAACTGTTTTTT. Translated, it gives CASSDGRGIVEKLFF.

The chain combines TRBV4-2 with TRBJ2-4, with no clear D. This CDR3 region has 17 residues. CDR1 and CDR2 from the germline V gene are LGHNA and YNFKEQ. Trimming left V 4 bases short and J 2 bases short, with 18 bases between. The CDR3 DNA reads TGTGCCAGCAGCCTCAGCGCTCGGAGCCTTTCCAAAAACATTCAGTACTTC. Translation: CASSLSARSLSKNIQYF.

In this sample, this clonotype turned up once. The chain couples TRBV7-9 to TRBJ1-2; D gene unclear. This CDR3 is built from 14 residues. Trimming cost V 1 base and J 6 bases, with 12 bases left between them. Per the germline V gene, CDR1 is SEHNR and CDR2 is FQNEAQ (reference sequence). The CDR3 region has the DNA TGTGCCAGCAGCTTAGTCGGCCAGACCGATGGCTACACCTTC. The encoded protein is CASSLVGQTDGYTF.

A note on this clonotype: At one boundary the junction diverges from the germline segment, which might be a read error. This chain joins TRBV11-2 and TRBJ2-1; maybe TRBD1 (5 bases). Germline assignment: CDR1 SGHAT and CDR2 FQNNGV. The CDR3 spans 14 residues. The CDR3 DNA sequence: TGTGCCGGCAGCTTAGTTTTTGGGGCCAATGAGCAGTTCTTC. It specifies CAGSLVFGANEQFF.

This clonotype showed up just a few times. The chain employs TRBV12-3 or TRBV12-4 and TRBJ2-2; either TRBD1 or TRBD2 may fit D (5 bases each). CDR3 length equals 15 residues. Trimming took off 6 bases at V and 5 bases at J, with 16 bases between the two ends. CDR3 residues: CASSSRGSRTGELFF. CDR3 bases: TGTGCCAGCAGCTCTCGGGGCAGTCGGACCGGGGAGCTGTTTTTT.

Only a few counts were recorded for this clonotype. V is TRBV4-1 and J is TRBJ1-4; D is undetermined. This CDR3 region has 15 residues. Germline values: CDR1 MGHRA, CDR2 YSYEKL. The ends were cut back, 5 bases at V and 0 bases at J, with 10 bases in the middle. As DNA, the CDR3 is TGCGCCAGCAGCAGAGGCGGAGCAACTAATGAAAAACTGTTTTTT. Its protein product is CASSRGGATNEKLFF.

V usage is TRBV14 and J usage is TRBJ2-7; TRBD2 is a possible D gene (6 bases). The CDR3 contains 14 residues. V was clipped by 4 bases and J by 2 bases, with 12 bases between them. CDR1 is SGHDN and CDR2 is FVKESK in the germline V gene. The DNA of the CDR3 is TGTGCCAGCAGCCGCGGGACGAACCCCTACGAGCAGTACTTC. Residues: CASSRGTNPYEQYF.

This clonotype has more than one count but fewer than ten. The V gene is TRBV20-1, the J gene TRBJ2-1, with 11 nucleotides matching TRBD2. Trimming removed 1 base from V and 5 bases from J; junction bases left unmatched: 4. CDR3 length: 15 amino acids. Germline CDR1 DFQATT, CDR2 SNEGSKA (reference sequence). CDR3 in amino acids: CSARGGSGGDNEQFF. As DNA, the CDR3 is TGCAGTGCTAGAGGGGGTAGCGGGGGGGACAATGAGCAGTTCTTC.